The subject of this entry is one TCR beta chain. Ten or more counts support this clonotype. The target of this receptor is not known. Base quality data are lacking; no much larger clone is found one base away. Receptors were amplified or captured by 5' RACE. The sequencing machine was a NextSeq 500. To allow correction of PCR and sequencing errors, the TCR library protocol tagged every TCR cDNA molecule with a unique molecular identifier. The authors' pipeline ran thus. TCR identification, UMI-based error correction and CDR3 extraction were all carried out with Decombinator tools. Expanded TCRs were defined as those above a frequency of 2 per 1,000, corresponding to the top 1% of the tumor frequency distribution. Renyi diversity was computed with the R vegan package after each repertoire had been subsampled 100 times to 5,000 TCRs. To build CDR3 similarity networks, amino acid triplet string-kernel similarity was used, and CDR3s were connected when their pairwise similarity was above 0.82. TCRdb ran its own pipeline on the public reads, namely fastp trimming at Q25 and MiXCR clone calling, and kept in-frame beta chains. A single entry per CDR3 protein holds the most common genes and DNA from its merged rows. These V and J calls originate from TCRdb's pipeline instead of the authors' own analysis. The sample records about 82,000 distinct CDR3 sequences, over 9.5% of which are singletons. 4.6% of the sample is in the top ten clones.

The time point label for this specimen denotes: sample taken at primary tumor resection. Whole RNA extracted from tumor and nontumor lung tissue, or from cryopreserved PBMC samples, was used for TCR sequencing without cell sorting. Samples were obtained from approximately 72 patients with early-stage, untreated non-small cell lung cancer from the lung TRACERx cohort. A patient was chosen for TCR sequencing only when enough RNA was available from at least two tumor regions. These data come from a study of spatial heterogeneity in lung cancer (dated by TCRdb to about 2019). The study in broad terms: Beta-chain transcripts were consistently detected in greater numbers than alpha-chain transcripts, which likely reflected higher beta-chain transcript abundance. In the raw uncorrected reads, each unique combination of TCR and UMI appeared more than ten times on average. TCR alpha and beta repertoires were quantitatively compared across multiple tumor regions, matched nontumor lung and blood in non-small cell lung cancer. The study linked features of the TCR repertoire to counts of nonsynonymous mutations, which were determined by whole-exome sequencing of tumor tissue. At surgery, both alpha and beta chains were TCR-sequenced in roughly 200 tumor regions, fewer than 65 matched nontumor lung samples and some 60 PBMC samples. What the work shows at the level of the full study, not this receptor alone: Confirming at a functional level the hypothesis that regional TCRs recognize regional mutations was considered to require additional single-cell paired TCR alpha and beta sequencing. Ubiquitous expanded tumor TCRs were detected in blood more often at tumor resection than at routine follow-up.

The CDR3 sequence holds 16 residues, the cysteine and phenylalanine included. Only CDR3 DNA remains: 48 bases, in frame from the first base. The germline V and J ends show losses of 2 bases and 15 bases respectively, and no gene match explains 16 bases of the junction. For CDR1 and CDR2, the germline V gene lists SGHVS and FQNEAQ. Sequenced material: PBMCs, taken at surgery. The receptor comes from a male donor with early-stage non-small cell lung cancer. This chain joins TRBV7-8 to TRBJ1-6, with 7 central nucleotides matching TRBD1. The CDR3 reads as follows: CASSLTRQGQLGNLHF. The DNA sequence follows: TGTGCCAGCAGCTTAACGAGACAGGGACAATTAGGGAACCTCCACTTT.